The subject of this entry is one T cell receptor beta chain. As yet, its antigen is unknown. The sample belongs to a study of T cells in localized non-small cell lung cancer. Overall study results and limits: Uninvolved adjacent lung showed peak T cell clonality, exceeding tumor. In adjacent lung appeared a median around 55 of the top 100 tumor clones.

The ends lost 4 bases at V and 5 bases at J; junction bases unmatched: 10. The CDR3 covers 15 residues. Germline V gene sequence: CDR1 ENHRY, CDR2 SYGVKD. The table came from immunoSEQ multiplex PCR; TCRdb's copy has only in-frame clones and leaves some out. The data hold tens of thousands of clones, with about 85% observed a single time. The specimen comprised peripheral blood mononuclear cells, sampled before any cancer treatment. The sequence was collected from a man between 40 and 69 years old with stage III lung adenocarcinoma. The chain is built from TRBV10-3 and TRBJ2-7; the match to TRBD1 covers 8 bases. The CDR3 nucleotides read TGTGCCATCAGTGGAGACAGGGGACCATCAAACGAGCAGTACTTC. Its translation is CAISGDRGPSNEQYF.